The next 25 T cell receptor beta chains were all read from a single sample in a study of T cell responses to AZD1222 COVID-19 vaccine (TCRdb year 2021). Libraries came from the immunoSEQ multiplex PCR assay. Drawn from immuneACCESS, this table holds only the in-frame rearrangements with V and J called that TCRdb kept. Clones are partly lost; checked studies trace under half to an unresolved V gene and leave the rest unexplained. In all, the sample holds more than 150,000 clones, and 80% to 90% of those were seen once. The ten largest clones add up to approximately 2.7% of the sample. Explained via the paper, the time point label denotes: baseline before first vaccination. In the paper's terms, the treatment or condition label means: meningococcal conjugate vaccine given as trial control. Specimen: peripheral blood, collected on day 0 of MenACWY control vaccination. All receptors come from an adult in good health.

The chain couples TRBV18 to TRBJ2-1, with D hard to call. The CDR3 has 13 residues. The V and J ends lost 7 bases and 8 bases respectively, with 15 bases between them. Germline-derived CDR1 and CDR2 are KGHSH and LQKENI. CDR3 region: CASLLPAAYEQFF. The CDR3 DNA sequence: TGTGCCAGCTTACTGCCGGCAGCTTATGAGCAGTTCTTC.

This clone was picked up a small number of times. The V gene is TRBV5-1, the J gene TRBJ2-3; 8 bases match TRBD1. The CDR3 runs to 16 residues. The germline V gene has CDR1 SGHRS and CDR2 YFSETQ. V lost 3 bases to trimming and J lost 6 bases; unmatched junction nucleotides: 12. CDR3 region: CASSSDRAIALDTQYF. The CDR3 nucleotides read TGCGCCAGCAGCTCGGACAGGGCCATAGCCTTGGATACGCAGTATTTT.

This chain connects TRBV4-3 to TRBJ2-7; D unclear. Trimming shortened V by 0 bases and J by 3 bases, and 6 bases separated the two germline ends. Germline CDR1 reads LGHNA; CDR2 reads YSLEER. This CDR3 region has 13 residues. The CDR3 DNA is TGCGCCAGCAGCCAAGAAAACGGCTACGAGCAGTACTTC. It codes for CASSQENGYEQYF.

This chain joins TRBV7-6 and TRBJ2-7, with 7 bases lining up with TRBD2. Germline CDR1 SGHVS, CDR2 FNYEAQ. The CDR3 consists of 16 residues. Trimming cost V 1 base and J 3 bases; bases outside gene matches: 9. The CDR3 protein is CASSLGGAGSGYEQYF. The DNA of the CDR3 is TGTGCCAGCAGCTTAGGCGGAGCGGGGTCGGGCTACGAGCAGTACTTC.

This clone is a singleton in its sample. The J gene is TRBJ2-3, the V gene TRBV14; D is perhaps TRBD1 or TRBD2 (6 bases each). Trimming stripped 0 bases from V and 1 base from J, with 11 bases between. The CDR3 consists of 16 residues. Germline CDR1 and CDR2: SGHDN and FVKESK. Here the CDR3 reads CASSQDPRGGTDTQYF. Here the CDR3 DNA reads TGTGCCAGCAGCCAAGATCCGAGGGGGGGCACAGATACGCAGTATTTT.

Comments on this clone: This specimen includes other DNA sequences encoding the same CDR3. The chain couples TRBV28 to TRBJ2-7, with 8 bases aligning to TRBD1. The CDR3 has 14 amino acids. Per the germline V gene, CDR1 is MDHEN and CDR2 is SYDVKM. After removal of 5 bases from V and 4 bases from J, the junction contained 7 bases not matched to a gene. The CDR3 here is CASSRTGGSYEQYF. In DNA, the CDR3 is TGTGCCAGCAGTCGTACAGGGGGTAGTTACGAGCAGTACTTC.

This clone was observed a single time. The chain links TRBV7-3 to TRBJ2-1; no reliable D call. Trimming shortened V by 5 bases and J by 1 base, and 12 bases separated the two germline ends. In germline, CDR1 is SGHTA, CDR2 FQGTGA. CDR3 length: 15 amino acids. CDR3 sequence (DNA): TGTGCCAGCAGCCCTCCGGGTCTATCCTACAATGAGCAGTTCTTC. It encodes CASSPPGLSYNEQFF.

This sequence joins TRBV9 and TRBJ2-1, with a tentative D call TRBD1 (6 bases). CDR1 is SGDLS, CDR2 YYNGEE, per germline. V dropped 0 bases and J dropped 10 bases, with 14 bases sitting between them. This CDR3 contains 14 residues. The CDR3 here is CASSVGFTGWEQFF. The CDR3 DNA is TGTGCCAGCAGCGTAGGGTTCACAGGGTGGGAGCAGTTCTTC.

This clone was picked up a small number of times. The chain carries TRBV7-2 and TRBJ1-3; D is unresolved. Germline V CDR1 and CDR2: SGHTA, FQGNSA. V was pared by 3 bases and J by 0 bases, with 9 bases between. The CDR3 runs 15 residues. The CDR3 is CASSFGNRSGNTIYF. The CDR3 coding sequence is TGTGCCAGCAGCTTCGGAAACCGCTCTGGAAACACCATATATTTT.

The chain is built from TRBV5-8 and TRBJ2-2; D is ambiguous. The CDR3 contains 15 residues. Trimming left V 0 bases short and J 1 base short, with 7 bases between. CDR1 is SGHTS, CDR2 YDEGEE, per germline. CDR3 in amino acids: CASSLGPQNTGELFF. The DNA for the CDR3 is TGTGCCAGCAGCTTGGGGCCCCAGAACACCGGGGAGCTGTTTTTT.

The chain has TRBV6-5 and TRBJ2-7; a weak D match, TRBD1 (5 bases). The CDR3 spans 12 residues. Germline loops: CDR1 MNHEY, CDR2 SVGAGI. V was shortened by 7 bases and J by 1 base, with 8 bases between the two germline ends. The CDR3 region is CASIQESYEQYF. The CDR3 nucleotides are TGTGCCAGCATACAGGAATCCTACGAGCAGTACTTC.

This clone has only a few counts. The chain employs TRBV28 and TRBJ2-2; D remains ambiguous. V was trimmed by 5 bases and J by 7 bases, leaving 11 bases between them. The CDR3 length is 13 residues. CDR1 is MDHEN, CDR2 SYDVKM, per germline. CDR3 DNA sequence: TGTGCCAGCAGTCTTGGATTGGGCGGGGAGCTGTTTTTT. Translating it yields CASSLGLGGELFF.

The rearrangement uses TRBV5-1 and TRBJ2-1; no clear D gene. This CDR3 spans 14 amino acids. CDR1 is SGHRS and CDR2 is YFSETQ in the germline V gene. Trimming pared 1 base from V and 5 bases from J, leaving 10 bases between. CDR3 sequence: CASSLINRDNEQFF. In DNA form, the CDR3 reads TGCGCCAGCAGCTTGATAAACCGAGACAATGAGCAGTTCTTC.

CDR3 in DNA: TGTGCCAGCAGTTTAAGTGGCAGCAATCAGCCCCAGCATTTT. This sequence encodes CASSLSGSNQPQHF. The chain recombines TRBV28 with TRBJ1-5; D unclear. Germline CDR1 and CDR2: MDHEN and SYDVKM. V lost 2 bases and J lost 1, with 6 bases in between. This CDR3 is 14 amino acids long.

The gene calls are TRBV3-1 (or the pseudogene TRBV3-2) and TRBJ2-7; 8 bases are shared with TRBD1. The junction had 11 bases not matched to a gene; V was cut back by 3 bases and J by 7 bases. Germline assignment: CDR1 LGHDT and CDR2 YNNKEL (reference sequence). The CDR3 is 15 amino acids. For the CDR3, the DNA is TGTGCCAGCAGCCATGGAAGGGACAGGTCTCTTGAGCAGTACTTC. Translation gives CASSHGRDRSLEQYF.

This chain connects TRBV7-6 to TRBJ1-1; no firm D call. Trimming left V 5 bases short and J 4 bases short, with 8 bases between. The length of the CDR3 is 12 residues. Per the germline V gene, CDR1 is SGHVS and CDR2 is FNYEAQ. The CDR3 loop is CASSGIGTEAFF. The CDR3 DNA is TGTGCCAGCAGCGGGATTGGCACTGAAGCTTTCTTT.

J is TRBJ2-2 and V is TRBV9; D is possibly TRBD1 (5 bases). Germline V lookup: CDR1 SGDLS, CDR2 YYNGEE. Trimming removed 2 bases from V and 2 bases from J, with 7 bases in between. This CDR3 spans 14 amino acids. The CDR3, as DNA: TGTGCCAGCAGCGTTCAGGGAAACACCGGGGAGCTGTTTTTT. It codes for CASSVQGNTGELFF.

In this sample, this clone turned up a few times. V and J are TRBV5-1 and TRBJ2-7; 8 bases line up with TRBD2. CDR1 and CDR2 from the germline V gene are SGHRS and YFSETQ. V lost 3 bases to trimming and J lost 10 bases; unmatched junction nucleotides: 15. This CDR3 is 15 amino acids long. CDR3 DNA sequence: TGCGCCAGCAGCTGGGGACTAGTCGGGAGGTCTGATCAGTACTTC. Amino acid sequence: CASSWGLVGRSDQYF.

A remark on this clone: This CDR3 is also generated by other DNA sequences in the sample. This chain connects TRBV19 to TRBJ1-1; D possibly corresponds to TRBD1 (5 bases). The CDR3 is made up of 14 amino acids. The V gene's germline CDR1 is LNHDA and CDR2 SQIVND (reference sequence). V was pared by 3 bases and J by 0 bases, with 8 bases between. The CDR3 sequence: CASSIGQMNTEAFF. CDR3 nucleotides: TGTGCCAGTAGTATTGGACAAATGAACACTGAAGCTTTCTTT.

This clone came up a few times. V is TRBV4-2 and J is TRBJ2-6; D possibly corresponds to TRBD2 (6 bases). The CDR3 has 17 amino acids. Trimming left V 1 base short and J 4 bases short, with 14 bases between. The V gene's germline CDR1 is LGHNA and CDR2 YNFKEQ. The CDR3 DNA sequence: TGTGCCAGCAGCCAAGCCCCGCGGGGTAACGGGGCCAACGTCCTGACTTTC. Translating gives CASSQAPRGNGANVLTF.

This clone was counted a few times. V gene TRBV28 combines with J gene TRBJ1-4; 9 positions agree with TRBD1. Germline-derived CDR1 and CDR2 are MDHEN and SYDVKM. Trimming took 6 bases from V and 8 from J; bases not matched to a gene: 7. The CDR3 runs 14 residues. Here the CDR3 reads CASSKQGAGEKLFF. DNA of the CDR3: TGTGCCAGCAGCAAACAGGGGGCGGGCGAAAAACTGTTTTTT.

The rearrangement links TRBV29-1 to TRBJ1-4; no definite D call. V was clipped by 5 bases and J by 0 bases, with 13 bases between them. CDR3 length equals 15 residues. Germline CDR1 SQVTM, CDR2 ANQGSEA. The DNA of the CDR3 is TGCAGCGTTCGCGGGATCAGGTCAACTAATGAAAAACTGTTTTTT. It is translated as CSVRGIRSTNEKLFF.

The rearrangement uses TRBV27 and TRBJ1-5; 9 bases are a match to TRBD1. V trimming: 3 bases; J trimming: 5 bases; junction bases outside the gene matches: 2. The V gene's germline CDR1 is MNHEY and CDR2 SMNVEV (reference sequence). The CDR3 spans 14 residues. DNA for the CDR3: TGTGCCAGCAGTTTCACAGGGGGCCATCAGCCCCAGCATTTT. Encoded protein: CASSFTGGHQPQHF.

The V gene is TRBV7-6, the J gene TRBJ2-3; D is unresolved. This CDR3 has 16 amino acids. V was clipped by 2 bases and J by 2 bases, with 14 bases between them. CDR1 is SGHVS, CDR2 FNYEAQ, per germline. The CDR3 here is CASSLTDGSYTDTQYF. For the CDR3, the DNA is TGTGCCAGCAGCTTAACGGACGGATCCTACACAGATACGCAGTATTTT.

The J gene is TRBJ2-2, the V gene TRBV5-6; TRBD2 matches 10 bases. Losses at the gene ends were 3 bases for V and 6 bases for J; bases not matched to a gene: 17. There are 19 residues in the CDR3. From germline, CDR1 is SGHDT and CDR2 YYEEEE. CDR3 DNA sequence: TGTGCCAGCAGCTCCGGTTACAGCGGGGGGGCAGGATGGTCCGGGGAGCTGTTTTTT. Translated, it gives CASSSGYSGGAGWSGELFF.